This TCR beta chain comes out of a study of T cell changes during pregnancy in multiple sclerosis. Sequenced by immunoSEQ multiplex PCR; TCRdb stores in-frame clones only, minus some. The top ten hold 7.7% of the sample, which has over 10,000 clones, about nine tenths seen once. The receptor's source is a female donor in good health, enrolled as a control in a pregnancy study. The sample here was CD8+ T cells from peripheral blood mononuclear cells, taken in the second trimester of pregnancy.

The CDR3 here is CASSIQGLAGGLSYEQYF. The CDR3 DNA is TGTGCCAGCAGCATTCAAGGGCTAGCGGGGGGCCTAAGCTACGAGCAGTACTTC. The chain recombines TRBV4-2 with TRBJ2-7; 11 bases agree with TRBD2. CDR3 size: 18 residues. In germline, CDR1 is LGHNA, CDR2 YNFKEQ. Trimming at V came to 5 bases and at J to 3 bases, leaving 15 bases not matched to a gene.